A selection of T cell receptor beta chains follows, all from one sample in a study of breast tumors, draining lymph nodes, adjacent tissues. TCRdb independently ran MiXCR on the multiplex PCR reads; one entry per CDR3 protein. The sample contains about 230,000 distinct CDR3 sequences, less than 40% of which appear only once. The source material was axillary lymph node tissue. The receptor set was obtained from a female donor with breast cancer. Some clones in this sample may be carry-over from other donors' samples. CDR3s include the opening cysteine and the closing phenylalanine or tryptophan. D genes are given only for firm matches. Size tells how often a clone was seen (once, few, many) or the class of an expanded clone, and some rows leave it out.

d_call: TRBD2
v_call: TRBV20-1
j_call: TRBJ2-5
clone_size: once
cdr3_aa: CSVFAGGEETQYF
cdr3_nt: TGCAGTGTATTCGCGGGAGGTGAAGAGACCCAGTACTTC

d_call: NA
v_call: TRBV7-2
j_call: TRBJ2-7
clone_size: NA
cdr3_aa: CASSFYICSARDLF
cdr3_nt: NA

d_call: NA
v_call: TRBV9
j_call: TRBJ1-4
clone_size: NA
cdr3_aa: CASSTSAATNEKLFF
cdr3_nt: TGTGCCAGCAGCACCTCGGCGGCAACTAATGAAAAACTGTTTTTT

d_call: NA
v_call: TRBV28
j_call: TRBJ1-6
clone_size: NA
cdr3_aa: CASSASGTAISPLHF
cdr3_nt: TGTGCCAGCAGTGCCTCGGGGACCGCCATTTCACCCCTCCACTTT

d_call: TRBD1
v_call: TRBV12-3/TRBV12-4
j_call: TRBJ2-5
clone_size: NA
cdr3_aa: CASRDRGPGETQYF
cdr3_nt: TGTGCCAGCAGGGACAGGGGGCCAGGGGAGACCCAGTACTTC

d_call: TRBD1
v_call: TRBV5-1
j_call: TRBJ2-1
clone_size: many
cdr3_aa: CASSLAGTGHEQFF
cdr3_nt: TGCGCCAGCAGCTTGGCCGGGACAGGGCATGAGCAGTTCTTC

d_call: TRBD2
v_call: TRBV19
j_call: TRBJ2-1
clone_size: many
cdr3_aa: CATRFTGTSGVTYNEQFF
cdr3_nt: TGTGCCACAAGATTTACCGGGACTAGCGGGGTCACCTACAATGAGCAGTTCTTC

d_call: NA
v_call: TRBV5-1
j_call: TRBJ2-7
clone_size: many
cdr3_aa: CASGEANEQYF
cdr3_nt: TGCGCCAGCGGAGAGGCGAACGAGCAGTACTTC

d_call: TRBD1
v_call: TRBV19
j_call: TRBJ1-6
clone_size: NA
cdr3_aa: CASSKRTGSYPGGSSPLHF
cdr3_nt: TGTGCCAGTAGTAAGAGGACAGGGTCTTACCCCGGGGGGAGTTCACCCCTCCACTTT

d_call: TRBD2
v_call: TRBV2
j_call: TRBJ2-7
clone_size: once
cdr3_aa: CASRDGLAAIYEQYF
cdr3_nt: TGTGCCAGCAGGGACGGACTAGCGGCGATCTACGAGCAGTACTTC

d_call: NA
v_call: TRBV4-3
j_call: TRBJ2-2
clone_size: many
cdr3_aa: CASSQDLRVGGELFF
cdr3_nt: TGCGCCAGCAGCCAAGATTTGCGGGTAGGCGGGGAGCTGTTTTTT

d_call: TRBD1
v_call: TRBV6-1
j_call: TRBJ1-6
clone_size: many
cdr3_aa: CASSARQGQNNSPLHF
cdr3_nt: TGTGCCAGCAGTGCTCGACAGGGACAAAATAATTCACCCCTCCACTTT

d_call: NA
v_call: TRBV9
j_call: TRBJ2-3
clone_size: NA
cdr3_aa: CASSDPQGGRERTDTQYF
cdr3_nt: TGTGCCAGCAGTGACCCACAGGGTGGTCGGGAACGCACAGATACGCAGTATTTT

d_call: TRBD2
v_call: TRBV24-1
j_call: TRBJ2-1
clone_size: many
cdr3_aa: CATSDISAGVGNEQFF
cdr3_nt: TGTGCCACCAGTGATATTAGTGCGGGAGTGGGTAATGAGCAGTTCTTC

d_call: TRBD2
v_call: TRBV7-2
j_call: TRBJ2-2
clone_size: many
cdr3_aa: CASRLADPGELFF
cdr3_nt: TGTGCCAGCAGGCTAGCGGACCCCGGGGAGCTGTTTTTT

d_call: NA
v_call: TRBV19
j_call: TRBJ1-3
clone_size: NA
cdr3_aa: CAPSQGRSPGSSGNTIYF
cdr3_nt: TGTGCCCCCTCCCAGGGGAGATCACCGGGGAGCTCTGGAAACACCATATATTTT

d_call: NA
v_call: TRBV29-1
j_call: TRBJ2-3
clone_size: many
cdr3_aa: CSVGHLGATQYF
cdr3_nt: TGCAGCGTTGGACACCTCGGTGCTACGCAGTATTTT

d_call: NA
v_call: TRBV20-1
j_call: TRBJ1-5
clone_size: many
cdr3_aa: CSALRVGGRSNQPQHF
cdr3_nt: TGCAGTGCTCTACGGGTGGGGGGCCGAAGCAATCAGCCCCAGCATTTT

d_call: TRBD1
v_call: TRBV20-1
j_call: TRBJ1-4
clone_size: NA
cdr3_aa: CSAREGAGLFF
cdr3_nt: TGCAGTGCTCGTGAGGGGGCAGGACTGTTTTTT

d_call: NA
v_call: TRBV7-7
j_call: TRBJ2-1
clone_size: medium-sized
cdr3_aa: CASSWGGGFEQFF
cdr3_nt: TGTGCTAGCAGTTGGGGTGGAGGGTTTGAGCAGTTCTTC

d_call: NA
v_call: TRBV12-5
j_call: TRBJ2-5
clone_size: NA
cdr3_aa: CASGLVLAGQETQYF
cdr3_nt: TGTGCTAGTGGTTTGGTTTTGGCGGGGCAAGAGACCCAGTACTTC

d_call: TRBD2
v_call: TRBV30
j_call: TRBJ2-7
clone_size: many
cdr3_aa: CAWHEGGPNYEQYF
cdr3_nt: TGTGCCTGGCATGAGGGAGGGCCAAACTACGAGCAGTACTTC

d_call: NA
v_call: TRBV6-1
j_call: TRBJ1-4
clone_size: many
cdr3_aa: CASSVTGAANEKLFF
cdr3_nt: TGTGCCAGCAGCGTTACGGGCGCGGCTAATGAAAAACTGTTTTTT

d_call: NA
v_call: TRBV15
j_call: TRBJ1-2
clone_size: many
cdr3_aa: CATSRERAVSGYTF
cdr3_nt: TGTGCCACCAGCAGAGAACGGGCAGTCAGTGGCTACACCTTC

d_call: TRBD1
v_call: TRBV27
j_call: TRBJ1-5
clone_size: few
cdr3_aa: CASSPQRQGRQPQHF
cdr3_nt: TGTGCCAGCAGTCCGCAACGACAGGGCCGCCAGCCCCAGCATTTT

d_call: TRBD2
v_call: TRBV2
j_call: TRBJ2-1
clone_size: many
cdr3_aa: CASWSGRARNEQFF
cdr3_nt: TGTGCCAGCTGGAGCGGGAGGGCCCGCAATGAGCAGTTCTTC

d_call: NA
v_call: TRBV4-1
j_call: TRBJ2-5
clone_size: many
cdr3_aa: CASAGGGHQETQYF
cdr3_nt: TGCGCCAGCGCTGGGGGAGGCCACCAAGAGACCCAGTACTTC

d_call: TRBD1
v_call: TRBV7-9
j_call: TRBJ1-4
clone_size: many
cdr3_aa: CASSLDRGRVTNEKLFF
cdr3_nt: TGTGCCAGCAGCTTAGACAGGGGGCGCGTTACTAATGAAAAACTGTTTTTT

d_call: NA
v_call: TRBV20-1
j_call: TRBJ2-3
clone_size: many
cdr3_aa: CSAEGGSGGRTDTQYF
cdr3_nt: TGCAGTGCCGAAGGTGGATCGGGCGGACGCACAGATACGCAGTATTTT

d_call: NA
v_call: TRBV5-6
j_call: TRBJ1-5
clone_size: many
cdr3_aa: CASSSNWLLGSNQPQHF
cdr3_nt: TGTGCCAGCAGCTCCAATTGGTTGCTAGGTAGCAATCAGCCCCAGCATTTT

d_call: NA
v_call: TRBV5-6
j_call: TRBJ2-5
clone_size: NA
cdr3_aa: CASSLEQALSGETQYF
cdr3_nt: TGTGCCAGCAGCTTAGAACAGGCCCTAAGTGGCGAGACCCAGTACTTC

d_call: NA
v_call: TRBV24-1
j_call: TRBJ2-2
clone_size: many
cdr3_aa: CATRPQASGELFF
cdr3_nt: TGTGCCACCAGGCCCCAGGCTTCCGGGGAGCTGTTTTTT

d_call: NA
v_call: TRBV20-1
j_call: TRBJ1-1
clone_size: NA
cdr3_aa: CSARQGLYTEAFF
cdr3_nt: TGCAGTGCTAGGCAGGGACTTTACACTGAAGCTTTCTTT

d_call: TRBD1
v_call: TRBV7-2
j_call: TRBJ1-1
clone_size: NA
cdr3_aa: CASSRRTGGSGEAFF
cdr3_nt: TGTGCCAGCAGCCGACGGACAGGGGGTAGTGGTGAAGCTTTCTTT

d_call: NA
v_call: TRBV6-2/TRBV6-3
j_call: TRBJ2-5
clone_size: many
cdr3_aa: CASSPSFQETQYF
cdr3_nt: TGTGCCAGCAGTCCTTCGTTTCAAGAGACCCAGTACTTC

d_call: NA
v_call: TRBV19
j_call: TRBJ1-3
clone_size: NA
cdr3_aa: CASSGRGRNTIYF
cdr3_nt: TGTGCCAGTAGTGGCAGGGGAAGAAACACCATATATTTT

d_call: NA
v_call: TRBV6-2/TRBV6-3
j_call: TRBJ1-2
clone_size: once
cdr3_aa: CASSHGRGVNYGYTF
cdr3_nt: TGTGCCAGCAGTCACGGCAGGGGAGTCAACTATGGCTACACCTTC

d_call: NA
v_call: TRBV5-1
j_call: TRBJ1-1
clone_size: few
cdr3_aa: CASSPGGGTEAFF
cdr3_nt: TGCGCCAGCAGCCCCGGGGGTGGCACTGAAGCTTTCTTT

d_call: TRBD1
v_call: TRBV5-6
j_call: TRBJ1-2
clone_size: many
cdr3_aa: CASSRDSYGYTF
cdr3_nt: TGTGCCAGCAGCCGGGACAGCTATGGCTACACCTTC

d_call: NA
v_call: TRBV6-5
j_call: TRBJ2-7
clone_size: many
cdr3_aa: CASSRMTTHTLGEQYF
cdr3_nt: TGTGCCAGCAGCCGAATGACTACGCACACTCTCGGCGAGCAGTACTTC

d_call: NA
v_call: TRBV28
j_call: TRBJ2-7
clone_size: many
cdr3_aa: CASSLWETGEQYF
cdr3_nt: TGTGCCAGCAGTTTATGGGAAACCGGCGAGCAGTACTTC

d_call: NA
v_call: TRBV20-1
j_call: TRBJ2-5
clone_size: many
cdr3_aa: CSARDPQGIISETQYF
cdr3_nt: TGCAGTGCTAGAGACCCTCAGGGGATTATCTCAGAGACCCAGTACTTC

d_call: TRBD1
v_call: TRBV2
j_call: TRBJ2-7
clone_size: many
cdr3_aa: CASRDPDRGGYEQYF
cdr3_nt: TGTGCCAGCAGGGATCCGGACAGGGGGGGTTACGAGCAGTACTTC

d_call: TRBD1
v_call: TRBV20-1
j_call: TRBJ2-3
clone_size: many
cdr3_aa: CSARDSPSGQGAYSWLDTQYF
cdr3_nt: TGCAGTGCTAGAGATAGTCCCTCAGGACAGGGGGCCTATAGTTGGCTCGATACGCAGTATTTT

d_call: NA
v_call: TRBV19
j_call: TRBJ2-6
clone_size: many
cdr3_aa: CASSMGAGANVLTF
cdr3_nt: TGTGCCAGTAGTATGGGGGCTGGGGCCAACGTCCTGACTTTC

d_call: TRBD2
v_call: TRBV5-1
j_call: TRBJ2-7
clone_size: many
cdr3_aa: CASRVMGGAAEQYF
cdr3_nt: TGCGCCAGCAGAGTAATGGGAGGGGCAGCCGAGCAGTACTTC

d_call: NA
v_call: TRBV28
j_call: TRBJ1-2
clone_size: NA
cdr3_aa: CASSLAPYYGYTF
cdr3_nt: TGTGCCAGCAGTTTAGCCCCATACTATGGCTACACCTTC